Shown below are 25 T cell receptor beta chains from a single sample sequenced in a study of Graves' ophthalmopathy and Graves' hyperthyroidism listed by TCRdb under 2018. Reads for this sample came from an Illumina HiSeq 2000. For repertoire sequencing, TCR beta CDR3 regions were amplified from RNA transcripts. The first round was an RT-PCR using HTBI primers with the Qiagen OneStep RT-PCR kit, and this first round was followed by a second-round multiplex PCR, then size selection and purification. TCRdb took the public reads, trimmed them with fastp at Q25, ran MiXCR for clone calling and kept in-frame beta chains. Rows are unified per CDR3 protein, each entry keeping the most common DNA and genes. Counted in this sample were approximately 700,000 distinct CDR3 sequences; 35% to 45% of them appeared once. The ten largest account for roughly 3% of the sample. What was sequenced was peripheral blood. The receptors were sampled from an adult man with Graves' ophthalmopathy.

Concerning this clonotype itself: A junction boundary mismatches the germline segment, possibly from a read error. The CDR3 DNA reads as TGCGCCAGCAGCCAAGTAGTGACAGGCTCTAATGAAAAACTGTTTTTT. Amino acids: CASSQVVTGSNEKLFF. The chain uses TRBV7-9 and TRBJ1-4, with a possible D match to TRBD1 (6 bases). This CDR3 is 16 amino acids long. CDR1 and CDR2 from the germline V gene are SEHNR and FQNEAQ (reference sequence).

The chain uses TRBV2 and TRBJ1-5; TRBD2 is a possible D gene (5 bases). The J call may be in error: the DNA end matches TRBJ2-3 better. Germline-derived CDR1 and CDR2 are SNHLY and FYNNEI. This CDR3 spans 9 amino acids. DNA for the CDR3: TGTGCCAGGGGAGTGCCCCAGTATTTT. Its translation is CARGVPQYF.

At least ten counts were recorded for this clonotype. The genes are TRBV19 and TRBJ1-2; tentative D call: TRBD1 (6 bases). Germline V gene data show CDR1 as LNHDA and CDR2 as SQIVND (reference sequence). The CDR3 is made up of 14 amino acids. V was trimmed by 10 bases and J by 3 bases, leaving 18 bases between them. In DNA form, the CDR3 reads TGTGCCACCCGACAGGCGCGCTTAGACTATGGCTACACCTTC. Its protein product is CATRQARLDYGYTF. Filled out from reference TRBV19 and TRBJ1-2, the complete variable domain reads DGGITQSPKYLFRKEGQNVTLSCEQNLNHDAMYWYRQDPGQGLRLIYYSQIVNDFQKGDIAEGYSVSREKKESFPLTVTSAQKNPTAFYLCATRQARLDYGYTFGSGTRLTVV.

The chain recombines TRBV10-3 with TRBJ2-2, with D unresolved. Per the germline V gene, CDR1 is ENHRY and CDR2 is SYGVKD. CDR3 size: 14 residues. Trimming cost V 6 bases and J 11 bases, with 19 bases left between them. The CDR3 here is CAISPGPELEELFF. The CDR3 DNA follows: TGTGCCATCAGCCCGGGCCCCGAGCTAGAAGAGCTGTTTTTT.

This clonotype has just a few counts. The chain recombines TRBV6-5 with TRBJ1-6; perhaps TRBD1 as D (5 bases). Trimming cost V 0 bases and J 3 bases, with 6 bases left between them. Germline assignment: CDR1 MNHEY and CDR2 SVGAGI. The CDR3 extends over 15 amino acids. The CDR3 loop reads CASSYSGGYNSPLHF. The DNA for the CDR3 is TGTGCCAGCAGTTACTCCGGGGGCTATAATTCACCCCTCCACTTT.

Comment on this clonotype: A much bigger clone sits one base away, suggesting this may be a read error. This rearrangement joins TRBV5-4 to TRBJ1-3, with no clear D. This CDR3 has 14 amino acids. Trimming pared 4 bases from V and 2 bases from J, leaving 10 bases between. Germline V gene lookup returns CDR1 SGHNT and CDR2 YYREEE (reference sequence). The CDR3 loop is CASSIDGPGNTIYF. The DNA for the CDR3 is TGTGCCAGCAGCATCGACGGTCCTGGAAACACCATATATTTT.

As for this clonotype: Mismatch with germline at one junction end may stem from a read error. The gene calls are TRBV25-1 and TRBJ2-2; possibly TRBD1 for D (6 bases). The CDR3 length is 14 residues. The germline CDR1 and CDR2 sequences are MGHDK and SYGVNS. For the CDR3, the DNA is TGTGTCAGCGGAACAGGGTCGAACACCGGGGAGCTGTTTTTT. Translating it yields CVSGTGSNTGELFF. The variable domain in full, with the rest retrieved from reference TRBV25-1 and TRBJ2-2, is EADIYQTPRYLVIGTGKKITLECSQTMGHDKMYWYQQDPGMELHLIHYSYGVNSTEKGDLSSESTVSRIRTEHFPLTLESARPSHTSQYLCVSGTGSNTGELFFGEGSRLTVL.

This clonotype occurred many times. This chain links TRBV12-5 with TRBJ1-2; unclear D gene. Per the germline V gene, CDR1 is LGHNT and CDR2 is FRNRAP. Trimming stripped 4 bases from V and 8 bases from J, with 8 bases between. This CDR3 region has 11 residues. The CDR3 bases are TGTGCTAGTGGTTGGAAGGGAGGCTACACCTTC. Its translation is CASGWKGGYTF. Using reference TRBV12-5 and TRBJ1-2 for the parts outside the CDR3, the full variable domain is DARVTQTPRHKVTEMGQEVTMRCQPILGHNTVFWYRQTMMQGLELLAYFRNRAPLDDSGMPKDRFSAEMPDATLATLKIQPSEPRDSAVYFCASGWKGGYTFGSGTRLTVV.

There are many counts of this clonotype. Written as DNA, the CDR3 is TGTGCCAGCAGCGGGGGACAAGAGACCCAGTACTTC. Translating gives CASSGGQETQYF. This chain joins TRBV2 and TRBJ2-5; D possibly corresponds to TRBD2 (6 bases). The germline V gene has CDR1 SNHLY and CDR2 FYNNEI. This CDR3 is 12 amino acids long. Trimming took off 6 bases at V and 2 bases at J, with 7 bases between the two ends.

The CDR3 nucleotides read TGTGCCAGCAGCTCTGCTAGCGGGTACAATGAAAAACTGTTTTTT. It specifies CASSSASGYNEKLFF. The chain has TRBV7-2 and TRBJ1-4; D unresolved. The V gene's germline CDR1 is SGHTA and CDR2 FQGNSA. Trimming pared 4 bases from V and 5 bases from J, leaving 14 bases between. This CDR3 has 15 residues.

The rearrangement joins TRBV7-8 to TRBJ2-1; D possibly corresponds to TRBD1 (6 bases). With 2 bases removed from V and 3 bases from J, the gap between germline ends came to 14 bases. This CDR3 region has 16 residues. Germline CDR1 is SGHVS and CDR2 is FQNEAQ. The DNA of the CDR3 is TGTGCCAGCAGCTTATCCAGGGGTGGTTTCTACAATGAGCAGTTCTTC. It specifies CASSLSRGGFYNEQFF.

This clonotype showed up just a few times. V is TRBV27 and J is TRBJ1-6; perhaps TRBD1 as D (5 bases). V was trimmed by 3 bases and J by 10 bases, leaving 16 bases between them. This CDR3 is built from 15 residues. From germline, CDR1 is MNHEY and CDR2 SMNVEV (reference sequence). The CDR3 DNA reads TGTGCCAGCAGTTTCTTTGGTCTGGGGGAATCACCCCTCCACTTT. Its translation is CASSFFGLGESPLHF.

This clonotype has at least ten counts. The gene calls are TRBV10-2 and TRBJ1-1; D might be TRBD1 (5 bases). This CDR3 has 14 residues. CDR1 WSHSY and CDR2 SAAADI come from the germline V gene. V was trimmed by 8 bases and J by 3 bases, leaving 16 bases between them. The CDR3: CASARGLSDTEAFF. In DNA form, the CDR3 reads TGCGCCAGCGCCCGGGGGTTATCGGACACTGAAGCTTTCTTT.

The chain carries TRBV7-2 and TRBJ2-7, with D unclear. The J call is in doubt because the DNA end fits TRBJ2-1 better. From germline, CDR1 is SGHTA and CDR2 FQGNSA. The CDR3 is made up of 15 amino acids. The CDR3 DNA reads TGTGCCAGCAGCGCTGCTACAAGCTCCTACAATGAGCAGTTCTTC. This codes for CASSAATSSYNEQFF.

The chain joins TRBV5-1 to TRBJ2-3; 7 bases fit TRBD2. In germline, CDR1 is SGHRS, CDR2 YFSETQ. CDR3 length: 18 residues. V gave up 0 bases and J gave up 5 bases; unmatched junction bases: 15. The CDR3 DNA follows: TGCGCCAGCAGCTTGGGAGGGACTACCGGTACAGGTGGAGATACGCAGTATTTT. Its translation is CASSLGGTTGTGGDTQYF.

This chain connects TRBV25-1 to TRBJ2-3; D perhaps matches TRBD1 (6 bases). The germline V and J ends were trimmed by 6 bases and 0 bases, with 13 bases remaining between them. The CDR3 covers 15 residues. From germline, CDR1 is MGHDK and CDR2 SYGVNS. The CDR3 bases are TGTGCCAGCAGCCTTAGGACAGATAGCACAGATACGCAGTATTTT. This codes for CASSLRTDSTDTQYF.

The sample holds many counts of this clonotype. The genes are TRBV7-9 and TRBJ2-7; D is uncertain. V was pared by 4 bases and J by 3 bases, with 10 bases between. There are 13 residues in the CDR3. Germline loops: CDR1 SEHNR, CDR2 FQNEAQ (reference sequence). The CDR3 here is CASSSPGYYEQYF. CDR3 sequence (DNA): TGTGCCAGCAGCTCTCCGGGTTACTACGAGCAGTACTTC.

This clonotype has only a few counts. The V and J genes are TRBV6-4 and TRBJ1-3; 8 positions match TRBD1. The germline CDR1 and CDR2 sequences are MRHNA and SNTAGT. V shed 6 bases and J 4 bases; nucleotides not matched to a gene: 8. This CDR3 region has 15 residues. CDR3 amino acids: CASSAAQGAGNTIYF. The CDR3 region has the DNA TGTGCCAGCAGCGCCGCTCAGGGGGCCGGAAACACCATATATTTT.

This chain connects TRBV25-1 to TRBJ1-5, with TRBD1 matching 9 bases. J was trimmed by 5 bases and V by 4 bases; bases with no gene match: 3. The CDR3 is made up of 14 amino acids. Germline V CDR1 and CDR2: MGHDK, SYGVNS. For the CDR3, the DNA is TGTGCCAGCAGTGCCGGGACAGGGCATCAGCCCCAGCATTTT. Protein: CASSAGTGHQPQHF.

As concerns this clonotype: The conserved final phenylalanine or tryptophan is absent from the CDR3, which likely points to a read error. No DNA is shown, since the ends of the CDR3 on it are uncertain; the CDR3 is the one TCRdb lists. This chain uses TRBV25-1 with TRBJ1-1. Per the germline V gene, CDR1 is MGHDK and CDR2 is SYGVNS. The CDR3 length equals 10 residues, ends included. The CDR3 spells CASSGVGIAY.

This clonotype was recorded at least ten times. The rearrangement uses TRBV27 and TRBJ2-5; D possibly matches TRBD1 or TRBD2 (5 bases each). V lost 5 bases and J 1 base, leaving 17 bases between the germline ends. In germline, CDR1 is MNHEY, CDR2 SMNVEV (reference sequence). CDR3 length: 16 amino acids. The CDR3 sequence is CASSGTRGSLQETQYF. Written as DNA, the CDR3 is TGTGCCAGCAGTGGGACGAGGGGCAGTCTCCAAGAGACCCAGTACTTC.

This clonotype was observed many times. This chain uses TRBV29-1 with TRBJ2-7; D call uncertain. CDR3 length equals 13 residues. Trimming shortened V by 5 bases and J by 2 bases, and 13 bases separated the two germline ends. Germline CDR1 SQVTM, CDR2 ANQGSEA. The CDR3 is CSVSFRVPYEQYF. Here the CDR3 DNA reads TGCAGCGTTTCATTTCGGGTCCCCTACGAGCAGTACTTC.

Comments on this clonotype: The junction differs from germline at one of its ends, possibly a read error. The rearrangement links TRBV2 to TRBJ2-5; TRBD2 agrees at 14 bases. The CDR3 extends over 13 amino acids. Per the germline V gene, CDR1 is SNHLY and CDR2 is FYNNEI. The chain's CDR3 is CASMGLAGDREFF. The CDR3, as DNA: TGTGCCAGCATGGGACTAGCGGGGGACAGGGAGTTCTTC.

The chain couples TRBV7-9 to TRBJ2-7; D not certain. Germline V gene data show CDR1 as SEHNR and CDR2 as FQNEAQ (reference sequence). Deletions cut 5 bases from V and 3 bases from J, with 17 bases between. The CDR3 totals 15 residues. In DNA, the CDR3 is TGTGCCAGCAGCCAAGAATACAGCCTGGTCTACGAGCAGTACTTC. This codes for CASSQEYSLVYEQYF.

The table lists this clonotype with a few counts. The chain employs TRBV7-8 and TRBJ2-2; D gene uncertain. Germline V gene sequence: CDR1 SGHVS, CDR2 FQNEAQ. The length of the CDR3 is 15 residues. V was pared by 1 base and J by 4 bases, with 10 bases between. The CDR3 here is CASSLGGWATGELFF. The DNA of the CDR3 is TGTGCCAGCAGCTTAGGGGGTTGGGCCACCGGGGAGCTGTTTTTT. The whole variable domain, remainder taken from reference TRBV7-8 and TRBJ2-2, is GAGVSQSPRYKVAKRGQDVALRCDPISGHVSLFWYQQALGQGPEFLTYFQNEAQLDKSGLPSDRFFAERPEGSVSTLKIQRTQQEDSAVYLCASSLGGWATGELFFGEGSRLTVL.